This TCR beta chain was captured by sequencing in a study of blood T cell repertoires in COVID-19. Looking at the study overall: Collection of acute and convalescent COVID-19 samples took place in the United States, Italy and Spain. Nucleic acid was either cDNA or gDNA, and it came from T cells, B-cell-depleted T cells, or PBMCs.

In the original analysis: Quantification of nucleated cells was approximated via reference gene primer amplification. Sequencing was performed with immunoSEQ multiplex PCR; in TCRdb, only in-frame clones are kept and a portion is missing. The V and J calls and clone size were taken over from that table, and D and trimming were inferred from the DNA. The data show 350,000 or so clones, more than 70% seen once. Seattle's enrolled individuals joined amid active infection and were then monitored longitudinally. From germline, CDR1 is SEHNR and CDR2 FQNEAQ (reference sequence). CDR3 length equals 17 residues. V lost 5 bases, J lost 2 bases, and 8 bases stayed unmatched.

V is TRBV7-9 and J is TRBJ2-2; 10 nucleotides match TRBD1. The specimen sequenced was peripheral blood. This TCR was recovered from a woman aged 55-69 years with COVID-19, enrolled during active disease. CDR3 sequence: CASSQRGTGENTGELFF. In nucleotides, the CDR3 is TGTGCCAGCAGCCAAAGAGGGACAGGGGAAAACACCGGGGAGCTGTTTTTT.